The rows below give T cell receptor beta chains drawn from one sample of a study of human T cells and chemical hapten exposure. TCRdb re-derived calls from the 5' RACE reads in MiXCR, one entry per CDR3 protein. The sample contains under 85,000 distinct CDR3 sequences, under 10% of which appear only once. The receptors derive from a male donor in good health. Both conserved end residues are part of each CDR3. A D gene is named only where the DNA matches it firmly. The size entry is marked missing in some rows and otherwise reads once, few, many or a size class.

DNA,CDR3,size,V,D,J
TGTGCCAGCAGCGTAGCGTCCAGGGCAGCGTCCTATTATGGCTACACCTTC,CASSVASRAASYYGYTF,many,TRBV9,NA,TRBJ1-2
TGTGCCAGCAGTGTACTAGCGGGAGAGATCTACGAGCAGTACTTC,CASSVLAGEIYEQYF,NA,TRBV6-5,TRBD2,TRBJ2-7
TGTGCCAGCAGCCCAGATAACACTGAAGCTTTCTTT,CASSPDNTEAFF,many,TRBV7-7,NA,TRBJ1-1
TGTGCCAGCAGTCTGGACCCCCAGAGCTCCTACGAGCAGTACTTC,CASSLDPQSSYEQYF,many,TRBV27,NA,TRBJ2-7
TGTGCCAGCAGATCGGACAGGGGAATTCGGAATGAGCAGTTCTTC,CASRSDRGIRNEQFF,NA,TRBV6-5,TRBD1,TRBJ2-1
TGTGCCAGCAGTGTCAGGAATAATAACTATGGCTACACCTTC,CASSVRNNNYGYTF,NA,TRBV2,NA,TRBJ1-2
TGCAGTGCCCAGCTACAGACCAGCGATACGCAGTATTTT,CSAQLQTSDTQYF,many,TRBV20-1,NA,TRBJ2-3
TGTGCCAGCAGCTATGACAGGATCTCCTACGAGCAGTACTTC,CASSYDRISYEQYF,few,TRBV28,NA,TRBJ2-7
TGTGCCAGCAGCTACCGGGACAGGGATGGGAGCGTCTCTGGAAACACCATATATTTT,CASSYRDRDGSVSGNTIYF,few,TRBV7-9,TRBD1,TRBJ1-3
TGTGCCAGTACGCAAATGGGGGACAGAACTTCCTATGGCTACACCTTC,CASTQMGDRTSYGYTF,few,TRBV19,TRBD1,TRBJ1-2
TGTGCCAGCAGTTCGGGAGGGGGTGGGCCCCAGCATTTT,CASSSGGGGPQHF,few,TRBV27,NA,TRBJ1-5
TGCAGTGCTAGGGTACGACCGGGACAGGGTTTCACCGGGGAGCTGTTTTTT,CSARVRPGQGFTGELFF,many,TRBV20-1,TRBD1,TRBJ2-2
TGCGCCAGCAGCCTCCCGGGACAGAATTCACCCCTCCACTTT,CASSLPGQNSPLHF,many,TRBV5-1,TRBD1,TRBJ1-6
TGTGCCAGCAGTGAGAGGCGAGGGTCCACTGAAGCTTTCTTT,CASSERRGSTEAFF,NA,TRBV25-1,NA,TRBJ1-1
TGTGCCAGCAGCCCCCGAGGGACAGTATCCGCAGATACGCAGTATTTT,CASSPRGTVSADTQYF,many,TRBV7-9,TRBD1,TRBJ2-3
TGTGCCAGCTCACCACCGACTAGCGAGAAGACAGATACGCAGTATTTT,CASSPPTSEKTDTQYF,NA,TRBV18,TRBD2,TRBJ2-3
TGTGCCATCAGTGAAGGGAGTCCCTCTAGCACAGATACGCAGTATTTT,CAISEGSPSSTDTQYF,many,TRBV10-3,NA,TRBJ2-3
TGCGCCAGCAGCTTGGAGGGCGGTGGCTACACCTTC,CASSLEGGGYTF,many,TRBV5-1,NA,TRBJ1-2
TGTGCCAGCAGCTTGTGGGGACTAGCCTACGAGCAGTACTTC,CASSLWGLAYEQYF,NA,TRBV7-8,TRBD2,TRBJ2-7
TGTGCCAGCAGTCGCTCTAGCGGCCCAGCCTACGAGCAGTACTTC,CASSRSSGPAYEQYF,many,TRBV6-6,TRBD2,TRBJ2-7
TGTGCCAGCAGCCTGGGACGTACCCGGGACTTCCGCTCCTACAATGAGCAGTTCTTC,CASSLGRTRDFRSYNEQFF,few,TRBV6-6,NA,TRBJ2-1
TGTGCCAGCAGCTTGGGGGCAGGGGCGGTCACTGAAGCTTTCTTT,CASSLGAGAVTEAFF,NA,TRBV5-5,NA,TRBJ1-1
TGTGCCAGCAGCTTAGGGGGAGGGCCGGACTACGAGCAGTACTTC,CASSLGGGPDYEQYF,many,TRBV7-6,TRBD2,TRBJ2-7
TGTGCCAGCAGCGTAGGGGGACTAGCGCCGAACAATGAGCAGTTCTTC,CASSVGGLAPNNEQFF,few,TRBV9,TRBD2,TRBJ2-1